The clone carrying this T cell receptor (beta chain) was seen once. This sample is drawn from a study of blood T cell repertoires in COVID-19. Among Cohort 3 donors, those recovered had two negative PCRs, clearance, or symptom resolution. Trimming took 2 bases from V and 0 from J, leaving 22 bases between them. Germline lookup yields CDR1 MDHEN and CDR2 SYDVKM. CDR3 length: 19 residues. The assay was immunoSEQ multiplex PCR, and TCRdb's table has in-frame clones only and misses some. The repertoire holds 250,000 to 350,000 clones, with roughly 90% as singletons. V gene TRBV28 combines with J gene TRBJ1-1; no reliable D call. The sample was PBMCs or T cells enriched from blood (not recorded which). This TCR was recovered from a woman under 40 who had recovered from COVID-19. DNA for the CDR3: TGTGCCAGCAGTTTAATCGGAGGTGGGTTGGGTGGTCTGAACACTGAAGCTTTCTTT. It codes for CASSLIGGGLGGLNTEAFF.